These 5 T cell receptor beta chains originate from one sample sequenced in a study of T cell responses to AZD1222 COVID-19 vaccine. The data were produced by immunoSEQ multiplex PCR, yet TCRdb's version contains in-frame clones alone and is incomplete. The sample consists of over 100,000 clones, around 89% of them appearing once. Specimen: peripheral blood, collected on day 0 of AZD1222 vaccination. These receptors originate from an adult in good health.

This chain uses TRBV11-2 with TRBJ2-2, with TRBD2 matching over 9 bases. Germline trimming cut 2 bases from V and 7 bases from J; bases unmatched to any gene: 8. Germline-derived CDR1 and CDR2 are SGHAT and FQNNGV. This CDR3 has 16 amino acids. The CDR3 bases are TGTGCCAGCAGCTTAAGCGCGGGGGGGCCTGGCGGGGAGCTGTTTTTT. This translates into CASSLSAGGPGGELFF. Full variable domain (rest looked up from reference TRBV11-2 and TRBJ2-2): EAGVAQSPRYKIIEKRQSVAFWCNPISGHATLYWYQQILGQGPKLLIQFQNNGVVDDSQLPKDRFSAERLKGVDSTLKIQPAKLEDSAVYLCASSLSAGGPGGELFFGEGSRLTVL.

The chain combines TRBV5-6 with TRBJ2-3, with D possibly matching TRBD2 (6 bases). There are 16 residues in the CDR3. The germline CDR1 and CDR2 sequences are SGHDT and YYEEEE. V gave up 0 bases and J gave up 6 bases, with 17 bases separating them. DNA for the CDR3: TGTGCCAGCAGCTTGGAGAGGCGGGGCAGGTGGGATACGCAGTATTTT. This encodes CASSLERRGRWDTQYF.

The gene calls are TRBV6-1 and TRBJ1-4, with D maybe TRBD1 (5 bases). Germline V gives CDR1 MNHNS, CDR2 SASEGT. The ends were cut back, 4 bases at V and 7 bases at J, with 25 bases in the middle. The CDR3 has 18 residues. For the CDR3, the DNA is TGTGCCAGCAGTGTTTACCAGGGTAGAAGGGCGGCGAGTGAAAAACTGTTTTTT. It yields the protein CASSVYQGRRAASEKLFF.

The chain employs TRBV3-1 (or the pseudogene TRBV3-2) and TRBJ2-1, with 7 bases fitting TRBD2. The CDR3 loop spans 21 amino acids. Germline V CDR1 and CDR2: LGHDT, YNNKEL (reference sequence). V was pared by 7 bases and J by 5 bases, with 29 bases of the junction left unmatched. The CDR3 DNA follows: TGTGCCAGCACTGGAGGAGGAGAGATTGGGGAACGCGGGGGACGGGACAATGAGCAGTTCTTC. Translation gives CASTGGGEIGERGGRDNEQFF.

The chain couples TRBV4-2 to TRBJ2-3; 9 bases line up with TRBD2. There are 15 residues in the CDR3. V was pared by 6 bases and J by 2 bases, with 6 bases of the junction left unmatched. Germline-derived CDR1 and CDR2 are LGHNA and YNFKEQ. The CDR3 bases are TGTGCCAGCAGTGTCAGCGGGGGGTTCACAGATACGCAGTATTTT. Translation: CASSVSGGFTDTQYF.